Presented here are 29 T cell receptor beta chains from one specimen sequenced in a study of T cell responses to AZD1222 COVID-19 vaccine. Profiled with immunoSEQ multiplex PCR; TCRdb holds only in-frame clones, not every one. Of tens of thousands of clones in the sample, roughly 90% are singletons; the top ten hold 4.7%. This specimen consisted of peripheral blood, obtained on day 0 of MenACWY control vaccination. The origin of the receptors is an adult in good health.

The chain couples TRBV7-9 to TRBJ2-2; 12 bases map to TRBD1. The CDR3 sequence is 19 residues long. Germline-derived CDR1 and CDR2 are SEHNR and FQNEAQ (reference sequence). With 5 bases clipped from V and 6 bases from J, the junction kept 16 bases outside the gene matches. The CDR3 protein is CASSLRPPGQGALAGELFF. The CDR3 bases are TGTGCCAGCAGCCTCAGACCCCCGGGACAGGGGGCTTTGGCCGGGGAGCTGTTTTTT.

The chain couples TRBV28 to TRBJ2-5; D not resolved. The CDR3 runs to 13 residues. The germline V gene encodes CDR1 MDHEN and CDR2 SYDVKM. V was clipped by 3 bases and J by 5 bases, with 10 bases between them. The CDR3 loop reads CASSLFGPETQYF. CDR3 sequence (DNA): TGTGCCAGCAGTTTGTTCGGCCCGGAGACCCAGTACTTC. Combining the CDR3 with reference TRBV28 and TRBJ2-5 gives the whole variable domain DVKVTQSSRYLVKRTGEKVFLECVQDMDHENMFWYRQDPGLGLRLIYFSYDVKMKEKGDIPEGYSVSREKKERFSLILESASTNQTSMYLCASSLFGPETQYFGPGTRLLVL.

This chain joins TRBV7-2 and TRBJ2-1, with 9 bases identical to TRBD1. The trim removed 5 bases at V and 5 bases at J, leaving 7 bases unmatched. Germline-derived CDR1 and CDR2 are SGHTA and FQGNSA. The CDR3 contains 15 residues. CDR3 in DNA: TGTGCCAGCAGCCCCGGACAGGGGTGGGACAATGAGCAGTTCTTC. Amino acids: CASSPGQGWDNEQFF.

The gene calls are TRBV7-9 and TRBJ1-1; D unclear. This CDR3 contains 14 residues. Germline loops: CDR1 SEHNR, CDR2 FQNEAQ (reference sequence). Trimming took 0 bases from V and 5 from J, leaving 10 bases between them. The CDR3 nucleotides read TGTGCCAGCAGCTTAGCGTTAGCGGGGACTGAAGCTTTCTTT. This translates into CASSLALAGTEAFF.

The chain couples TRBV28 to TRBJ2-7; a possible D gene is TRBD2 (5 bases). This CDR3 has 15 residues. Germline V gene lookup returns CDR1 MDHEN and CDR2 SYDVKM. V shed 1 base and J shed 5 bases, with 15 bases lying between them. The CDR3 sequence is CASSLYRDSRNEQYF. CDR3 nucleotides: TGTGCCAGCAGTTTATACCGGGATAGCAGGAACGAGCAGTACTTC.

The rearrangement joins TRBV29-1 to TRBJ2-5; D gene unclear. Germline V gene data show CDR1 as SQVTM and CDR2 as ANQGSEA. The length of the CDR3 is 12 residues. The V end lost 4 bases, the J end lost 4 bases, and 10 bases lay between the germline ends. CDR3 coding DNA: TGCAGCGTTGGCGTTACGAGAGAGACCCAGTACTTC. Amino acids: CSVGVTRETQYF.

CDR3 in amino acids: CASSTGQGRSSGNYEQYF. The DNA of the CDR3 is TGTGCCAGTAGCACTGGACAGGGGAGATCGTCCGGGAATTACGAGCAGTACTTC. The chain combines TRBV19 with TRBJ2-7; 9 bases line up with TRBD1. This CDR3 has 18 residues. Germline V CDR1 and CDR2: LNHDA, SQIVND (reference sequence). The J segment lost 4 bases and the V segment lost 6 bases, leaving 19 bases of the junction unmatched.

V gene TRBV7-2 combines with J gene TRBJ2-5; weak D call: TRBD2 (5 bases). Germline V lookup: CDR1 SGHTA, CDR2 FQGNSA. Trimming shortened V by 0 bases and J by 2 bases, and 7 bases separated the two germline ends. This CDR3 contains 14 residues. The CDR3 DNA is TGTGCCAGCAGCTTAGCGACTACTCAAGAGACCCAGTACTTC. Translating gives CASSLATTQETQYF.

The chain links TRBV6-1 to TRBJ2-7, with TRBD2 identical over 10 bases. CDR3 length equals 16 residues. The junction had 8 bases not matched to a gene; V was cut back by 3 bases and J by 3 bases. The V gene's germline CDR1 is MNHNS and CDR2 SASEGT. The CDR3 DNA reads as TGTGCCAGCAGTGAGGGACTAGCGCAAGCTTTCTACGAGCAGTACTTC. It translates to CASSEGLAQAFYEQYF.

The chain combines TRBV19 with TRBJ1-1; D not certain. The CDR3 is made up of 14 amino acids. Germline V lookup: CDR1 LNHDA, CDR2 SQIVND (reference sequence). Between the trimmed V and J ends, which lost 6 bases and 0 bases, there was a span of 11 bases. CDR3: CASRLSPMNTEAFF. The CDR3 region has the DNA TGTGCCAGTAGGTTATCGCCCATGAACACTGAAGCTTTCTTT.

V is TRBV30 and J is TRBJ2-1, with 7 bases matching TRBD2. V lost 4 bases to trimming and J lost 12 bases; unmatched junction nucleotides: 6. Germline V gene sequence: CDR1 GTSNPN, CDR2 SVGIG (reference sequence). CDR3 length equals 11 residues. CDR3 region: CAWIEKRGQFF. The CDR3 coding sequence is TGTGCCTGGATTGAGAAGCGGGGGCAGTTCTTC.

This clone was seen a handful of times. The DNA of the CDR3 is TGTGCCAGCAGCTTAAGCCCGGGGCCGGATCAGCCCCAGCATTTT. Amino acids: CASSLSPGPDQPQHF. The rearrangement uses TRBV7-8 and TRBJ1-5, with D perhaps matching TRBD1 (5 bases). V was pared by 2 bases and J by 5 bases, with 13 bases between. The CDR3 contains 15 residues. The V gene's germline CDR1 is SGHVS and CDR2 FQNEAQ.

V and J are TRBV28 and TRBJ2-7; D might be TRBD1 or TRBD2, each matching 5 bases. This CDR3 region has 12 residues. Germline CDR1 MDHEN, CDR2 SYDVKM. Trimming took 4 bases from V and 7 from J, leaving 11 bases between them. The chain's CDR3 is CASSWGIGEQYF. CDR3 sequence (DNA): TGTGCCAGCAGTTGGGGGATTGGGGAGCAGTACTTC.

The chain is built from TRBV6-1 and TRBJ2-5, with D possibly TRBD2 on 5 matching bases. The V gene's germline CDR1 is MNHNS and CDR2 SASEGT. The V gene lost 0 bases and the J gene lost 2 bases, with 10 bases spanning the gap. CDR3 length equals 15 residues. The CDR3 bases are TGTGCCAGCAGTGAAGCTCCGGGGAGACAAGAGACCCAGTACTTC. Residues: CASSEAPGRQETQYF.

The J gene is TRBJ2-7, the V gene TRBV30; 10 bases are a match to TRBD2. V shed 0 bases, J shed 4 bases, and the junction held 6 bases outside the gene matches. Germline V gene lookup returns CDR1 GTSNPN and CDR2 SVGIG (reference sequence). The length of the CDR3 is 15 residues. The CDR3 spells CAWSVSGTSVYEQYF. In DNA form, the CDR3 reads TGTGCCTGGAGTGTATCCGGGACTAGCGTTTACGAGCAGTACTTC.

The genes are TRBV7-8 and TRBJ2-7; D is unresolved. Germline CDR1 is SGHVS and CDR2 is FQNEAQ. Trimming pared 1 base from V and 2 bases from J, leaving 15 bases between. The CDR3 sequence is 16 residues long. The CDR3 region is CASSLGLARSAYEQYF. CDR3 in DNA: TGTGCCAGCAGCTTAGGTTTGGCTCGATCGGCCTACGAGCAGTACTTC.

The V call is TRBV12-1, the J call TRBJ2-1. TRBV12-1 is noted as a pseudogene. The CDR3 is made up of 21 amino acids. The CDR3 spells CASSFSGPRLVVPLGYNEQFF. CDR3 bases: TGTGCCAGCAGCTTTTCGGGACCGCGGCTAGTAGTACCCCTTGGATACAATGAGCAGTTCTTC.

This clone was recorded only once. The CDR3 protein is CASSFLTSSSYNEQFF. CDR3 coding DNA: TGTGCCAGCAGCTTCCTTACTAGTAGCTCCTACAATGAGCAGTTCTTC. V and J are TRBV7-8 and TRBJ2-1; maybe TRBD2 (5 bases). Germline assignment: CDR1 SGHVS and CDR2 FQNEAQ. The CDR3 loop spans 16 amino acids. The ends were cut back, 3 bases at V and 0 bases at J, with 12 bases in the middle.

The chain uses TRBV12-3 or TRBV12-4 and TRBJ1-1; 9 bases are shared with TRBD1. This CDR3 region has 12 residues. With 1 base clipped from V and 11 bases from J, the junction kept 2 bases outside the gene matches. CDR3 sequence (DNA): TGTGCCAGCAGTTTAGGGACAGGGGACGCTTTCTTT. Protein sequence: CASSLGTGDAFF.

This CDR3 is CASSHGGQGIVDTQYF. Here the CDR3 DNA reads TGTGCCAGCAGCCACGGGGGACAGGGGATCGTAGATACGCAGTATTTT. The chain uses TRBV7-2 and TRBJ2-3, with 10 bases identical to TRBD1. The germline CDR1 and CDR2 sequences are SGHTA and FQGNSA. This CDR3 is 16 amino acids long. Trimming removed 5 bases from V and 5 bases from J; junction bases left unmatched: 10.

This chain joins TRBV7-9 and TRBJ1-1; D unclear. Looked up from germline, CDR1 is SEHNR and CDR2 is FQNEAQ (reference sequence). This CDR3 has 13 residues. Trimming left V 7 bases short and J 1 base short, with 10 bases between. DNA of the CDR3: TGTGCCAGCACCCCACGGAGGAACACTGAAGCTTTCTTT. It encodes CASTPRRNTEAFF.

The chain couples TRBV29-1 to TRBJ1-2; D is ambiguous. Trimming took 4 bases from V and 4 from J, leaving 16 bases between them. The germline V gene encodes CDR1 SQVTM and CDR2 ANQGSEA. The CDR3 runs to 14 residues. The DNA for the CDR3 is TGCAGCGTTGTCGGTGACCCTGCGGCCTATGGCTACACCTTC. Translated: CSVVGDPAAYGYTF.

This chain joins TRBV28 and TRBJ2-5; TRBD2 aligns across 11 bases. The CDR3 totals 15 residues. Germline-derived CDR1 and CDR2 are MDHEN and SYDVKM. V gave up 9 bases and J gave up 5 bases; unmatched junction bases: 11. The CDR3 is CASALAGVMYETQYF. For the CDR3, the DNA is TGTGCCAGTGCACTAGCGGGAGTAATGTATGAGACCCAGTACTTC.

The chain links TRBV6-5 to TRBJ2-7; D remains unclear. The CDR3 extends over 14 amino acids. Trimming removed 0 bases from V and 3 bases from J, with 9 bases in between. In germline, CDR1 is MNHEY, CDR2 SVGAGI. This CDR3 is CASSYSSSNYEQYF. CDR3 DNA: TGTGCCAGCAGTTACTCGTCCAGCAACTACGAGCAGTACTTC.

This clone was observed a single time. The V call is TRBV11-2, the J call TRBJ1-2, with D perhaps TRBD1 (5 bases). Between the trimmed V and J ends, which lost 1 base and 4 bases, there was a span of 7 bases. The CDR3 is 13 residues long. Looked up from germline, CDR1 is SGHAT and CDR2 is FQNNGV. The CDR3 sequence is CASSLGQGYGYTF. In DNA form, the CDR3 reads TGTGCCAGCAGCTTAGGGCAGGGCTATGGCTACACCTTC.

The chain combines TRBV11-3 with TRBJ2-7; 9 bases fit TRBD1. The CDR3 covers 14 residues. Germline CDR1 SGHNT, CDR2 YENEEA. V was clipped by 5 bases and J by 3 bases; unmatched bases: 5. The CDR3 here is CASSLRDRDYEQYF. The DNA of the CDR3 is TGTGCCAGCAGCCTCCGGGACAGGGACTACGAGCAGTACTTC.

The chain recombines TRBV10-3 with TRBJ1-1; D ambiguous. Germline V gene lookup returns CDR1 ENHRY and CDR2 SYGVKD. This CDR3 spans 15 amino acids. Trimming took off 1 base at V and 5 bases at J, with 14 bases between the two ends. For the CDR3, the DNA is TGTGCCATCAGTGAGTTCACAGAGCGAAAGACTGAAGCTTTCTTT. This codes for CAISEFTERKTEAFF.

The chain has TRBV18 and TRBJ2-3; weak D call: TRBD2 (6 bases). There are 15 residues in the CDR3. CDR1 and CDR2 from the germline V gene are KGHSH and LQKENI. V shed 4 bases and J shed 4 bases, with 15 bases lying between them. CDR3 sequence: CASSLQTRAADTQYF. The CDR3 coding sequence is TGTGCCAGCTCACTCCAGACTAGAGCTGCAGATACGCAGTATTTT. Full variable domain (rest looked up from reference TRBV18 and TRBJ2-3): NAGVMQNPRHLVRRRGQEARLRCSPMKGHSHVYWYRQLPEEGLKFMVYLQKENIIDESGMPKERFSAEFPKEGPSILRIQQVVRGDSAAYFCASSLQTRAADTQYFGPGTRLTVL.

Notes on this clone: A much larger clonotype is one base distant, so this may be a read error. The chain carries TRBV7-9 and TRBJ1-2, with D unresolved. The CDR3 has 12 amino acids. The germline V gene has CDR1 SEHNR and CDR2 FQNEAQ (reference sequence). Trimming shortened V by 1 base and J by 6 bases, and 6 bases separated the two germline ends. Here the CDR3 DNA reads TGTGCCAGCAGCTTAGGGGAGGATGGCTACACCTTC. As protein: CASSLGEDGYTF. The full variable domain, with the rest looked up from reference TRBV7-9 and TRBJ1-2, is DTGVSQNPRHKITKRGQNVTFRCDPISEHNRLYWYRQTLGQGPEFLTYFQNEAQLEKSRLLSDRFSAERPKGSFSTLEIQRTEQGDSAMYLCASSLGEDGYTFGSGTRLTVV.